A selection of T cell receptor beta chains follows, all from one sample in a study of blood T cell repertoires in COVID-19. The table came from immunoSEQ multiplex PCR; TCRdb's copy has only in-frame clones and leaves some out. The sample yields 320,000 or so clones, around nine tenths seen once. Sequencing input: PBMCs or T cells enriched from blood (not recorded which). The receptors shown here come from a man aged 25 to 40 who had recovered from COVID-19. Each CDR3 is given with its conserved first and last residue. Each record gives: D gene, clone size, J gene, V gene, CDR3 protein, CDR3 DNA. D genes are given only for firm matches. Clone size is not always given. Where it is, it says once, few, many or a class for expanded clones.

>TRBD1|.|TRBJ2-7|TRBV19
CASSPLRGRPIYEQYF
TGTGCCAGTAGTCCGTTGAGGGGGCGCCCCATCTACGAGCAGTACTTC
>.|.|TRBJ2-3|TRBV28
CASSFRVARQVRVTDTQYF
TGTGCCAGCAGTTTTCGGGTGGCCCGCCAAGTCCGAGTCACAGATACGCAGTATTTT
>.|.|TRBJ2-7|TRBV7-9
CASSMLPGEQYF
TGTGCCAGCAGCATGCTTCCAGGGGAGCAGTACTTC
>TRBD1|.|TRBJ1-6|TRBV10-3
CAISESRGGTGANSPLHF
TGTGCCATCAGTGAGTCGAGAGGGGGAACAGGGGCCAATTCACCCCTCCACTTT
>TRBD1|.|TRBJ1-4|TRBV30
CAWTRDRGEKLFF
TGTGCCTGGACTCGGGACAGAGGGGAAAAACTGTTTTTT
>TRBD1|.|TRBJ2-2|TRBV5-5
CASSSLTDRGLAGELFF
TGTGCCAGCAGCTCCCTCACGGACAGGGGGTTGGCCGGGGAGCTGTTTTTT
>.|.|TRBJ2-7|TRBV9
CASSVGGGADSYEQYF
TGTGCCAGCAGCGTAGGTGGGGGGGCAGACTCCTACGAGCAGTACTTC
>TRBD1|many|TRBJ1-5|TRBV29-1
CSVVWGQGPSDQPQHF
TGCAGCGTTGTGTGGGGACAGGGACCGTCGGATCAGCCCCAGCATTTT
>.|.|TRBJ1-1|TRBV28
CASSFSVRKTGHMNTEAFF
TGTGCCAGCAGTTTTTCCGTGCGGAAGACAGGCCACATGAACACTGAAGCTTTCTTT
>TRBD2|once|TRBJ2-1|TRBV9
CASSKQRGEQFF
TGTGCCAGCAGCAAACAGCGGGGAGAGCAGTTCTTC
>.|.|TRBJ1-1|TRBV29-1
CSVNRVEAFF
TGCAGCGTTAACAGGGTTGAAGCTTTCTTT
>.|.|TRBJ1-5|TRBV6-1
CASSDAGNQPQHF
TGTGCCAGCAGTGATGCAGGGAATCAGCCCCAGCATTTT
>.|.|TRBJ2-7|TRBV18
CASTREYF
TGTGCCAGCACCAGGGAGTACTTC
>.|.|TRBJ1-5|TRBV28
CASSLVRSNQPQHF
TGTGCCAGCAGTTTGGTCAGGTCCAATCAGCCCCAGCATTTT
>TRBD1|few|TRBJ1-2|TRBV18
CASSLGTGGDGYTF
TGTGCCAGCTCACTCGGGACAGGGGGCGATGGCTACACCTTC
>TRBD1|.|TRBJ1-2|TRBV2
CASSEGQGFGYTF
TGTGCCAGCAGCGAGGGACAGGGATTTGGCTACACCTTC
>.|.|TRBJ2-7|TRBV6-5
CAVWVTGPYEQYF
TGTGCCGTCTGGGTAACAGGCCCCTACGAGCAGTACTTC
>.|.|TRBJ1-1|TRBV19
CASSIQDSNFMNTEAFF
TGTGCCAGTAGTATACAGGACTCCAATTTCATGAACACTGAAGCTTTCTTT
>.|.|TRBJ1-5|TRBV6-4
CASSYVRTESNQPQHF
TGTGCCAGCAGCTACGTCCGGACAGAATCCAATCAGCCCCAGCATTTT
>.|.|TRBJ2-7|TRBV18
CASSPLDRGSYEQYF
TGTGCCAGCTCACCCCTCGACAGAGGCTCCTACGAGCAGTACTTC
>TRBD1|few|TRBJ2-7|TRBV11-2
CASSPDRAVYEQYF
TGTGCCAGCAGCCCAGACAGGGCGGTCTACGAGCAGTACTTC
>.|.|TRBJ2-4|TRBV11-2
CASSSVRAKNIQYF
TGTGCCAGCAGCTCAGTCAGGGCCAAAAACATTCAGTACTTC
>.|few|TRBJ1-4|TRBV7-8
CASSLVLDEKLFF
TGTGCCAGCAGCTTAGTCTTAGATGAAAAACTGTTTTTT
>.|.|TRBJ2-7|TRBV2
CASSERVPSATYEQYF
TGTGCCAGCAGTGAAAGAGTCCCCAGCGCAACCTACGAGCAGTACTTC
>TRBD2|.|TRBJ2-5|TRBV5-1
CASSPAGGQETQYF
TGCGCCAGCAGCCCAGCGGGGGGCCAAGAGACCCAGTACTTC
>.|.|TRBJ2-2|TRBV10-1
CASSGSRGGTGELFF
TGCGCCAGCAGTGGCAGTAGGGGTGGCACCGGGGAGCTGTTTTTT
>.|.|TRBJ1-1|TRBV7-9
CASSPGSAEAFF
TGTGCCAGCAGTCCAGGCTCGGCTGAAGCTTTCTTT
>.|.|TRBJ2-3|TRBV6-5
CASRLSAISTDTQYF
TGTGCCAGCAGACTTAGCGCAATTAGCACAGATACGCAGTATTTT
>.|.|TRBJ2-5|TRBV15
CATSTGIRETQYF
TGTGCCACCAGCACAGGGATTCGGGAGACCCAGTACTTC
>.|.|TRBJ2-5|TRBV3-1/TRBV3-2
CASSQDFGEETQYF
TGTGCCAGCAGCCAAGATTTCGGGGAAGAGACCCAGTACTTC